This T cell receptor beta chain was identified in a study of T cell repertoires in cytomegalovirus infection. V lost 4 bases and J 8 bases, leaving 11 bases between the germline ends. Germline V lookup: CDR1 SGHVS, CDR2 FNYEAQ. This CDR3 is built from 12 residues. In its sample, this clonotype was seen many times. Its antigen is not identified. TCRdb reprocessed the reads via MiXCR and lists one record per CDR3 protein. The table has about 270,000 distinct CDR3 sequences, around 20% seen once; the top ten hold approximately 19%. V gene TRBV7-6 combines with J gene TRBJ1-1, with D tentatively TRBD1 (6 bases). Specimen: cultured PBMCs, collected from culture after CMV antigen stimulation. The receptor's source is a human donor in good health (CMV status not recorded). Some clones in this sample may be carry-over from other donors' samples. DNA for the CDR3: TGTGCCAGCAGCTCCCTGACAGGCGAAGCTTTCTTT. This encodes CASSSLTGEAFF.